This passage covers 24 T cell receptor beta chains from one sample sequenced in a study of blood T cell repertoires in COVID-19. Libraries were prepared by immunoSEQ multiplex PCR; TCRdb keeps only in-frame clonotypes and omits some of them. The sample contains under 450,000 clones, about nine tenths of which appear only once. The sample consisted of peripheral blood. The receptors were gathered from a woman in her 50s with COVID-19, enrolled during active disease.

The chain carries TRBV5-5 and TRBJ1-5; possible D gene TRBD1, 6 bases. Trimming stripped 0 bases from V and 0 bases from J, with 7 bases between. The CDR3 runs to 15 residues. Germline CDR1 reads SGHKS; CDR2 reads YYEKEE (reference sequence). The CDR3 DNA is TGTGCCAGCAGCTTGGAAGGGGGTAGCAATCAGCCCCAGCATTTT. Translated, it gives CASSLEGGSNQPQHF.

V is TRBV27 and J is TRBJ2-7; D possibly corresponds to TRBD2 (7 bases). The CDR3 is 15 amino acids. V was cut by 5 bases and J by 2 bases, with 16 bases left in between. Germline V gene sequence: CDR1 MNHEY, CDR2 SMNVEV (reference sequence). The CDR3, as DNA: TGTGCCAGCAGTCCTGTCGGGGGGCTAACCTACGAGCAGTACTTC. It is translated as CASSPVGGLTYEQYF.

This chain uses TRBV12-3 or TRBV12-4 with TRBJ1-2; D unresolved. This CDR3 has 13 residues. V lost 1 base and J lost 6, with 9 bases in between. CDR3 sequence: CASSLGQINGYTF. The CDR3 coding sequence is TGTGCCAGCAGTTTAGGGCAGATAAATGGCTACACCTTC.

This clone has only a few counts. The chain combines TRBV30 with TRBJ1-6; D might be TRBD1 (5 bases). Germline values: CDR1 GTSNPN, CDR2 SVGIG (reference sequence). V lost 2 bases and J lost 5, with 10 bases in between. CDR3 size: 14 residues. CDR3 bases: TGTGCCTGGAGTAGGAGGGGCGATAATTCACCCCTCCACTTT. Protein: CAWSRRGDNSPLHF.

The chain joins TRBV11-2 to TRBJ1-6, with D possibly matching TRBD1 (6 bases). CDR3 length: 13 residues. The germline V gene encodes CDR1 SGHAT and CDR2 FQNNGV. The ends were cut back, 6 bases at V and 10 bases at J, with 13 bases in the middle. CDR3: CASRPTGTSPLHF. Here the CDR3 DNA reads TGTGCCAGCAGGCCCACAGGGACCTCACCCCTCCACTTT.

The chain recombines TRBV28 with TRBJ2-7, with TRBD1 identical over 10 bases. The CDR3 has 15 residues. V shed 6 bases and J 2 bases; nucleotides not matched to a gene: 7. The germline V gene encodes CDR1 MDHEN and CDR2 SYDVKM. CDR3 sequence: CASRPPGTGAYEQYF. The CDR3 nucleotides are TGTGCCAGCAGACCACCCGGGACAGGGGCCTACGAGCAGTACTTC.

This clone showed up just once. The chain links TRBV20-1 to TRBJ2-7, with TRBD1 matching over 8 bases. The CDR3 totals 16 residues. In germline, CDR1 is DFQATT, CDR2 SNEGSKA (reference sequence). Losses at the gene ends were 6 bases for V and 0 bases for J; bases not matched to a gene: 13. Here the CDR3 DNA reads TGCAGTGCCAGTGGATTCCGGGACAGGCGCTCCTACGAGCAGTACTTC. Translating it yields CSASGFRDRRSYEQYF.

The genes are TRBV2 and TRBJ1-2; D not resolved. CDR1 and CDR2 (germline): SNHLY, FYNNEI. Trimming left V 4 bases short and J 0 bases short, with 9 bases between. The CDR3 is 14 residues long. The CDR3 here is CASSAGKANYGYTF. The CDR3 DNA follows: TGTGCCAGCAGTGCGGGAAAAGCTAACTATGGCTACACCTTC.

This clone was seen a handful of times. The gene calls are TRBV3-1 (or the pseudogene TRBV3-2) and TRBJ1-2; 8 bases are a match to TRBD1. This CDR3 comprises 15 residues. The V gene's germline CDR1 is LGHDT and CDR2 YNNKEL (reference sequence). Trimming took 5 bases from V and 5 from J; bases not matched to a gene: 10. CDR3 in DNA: TGTGCCAGCAGCAAAAGCGGTGGACAGGGTTATGGCTACACCTTC. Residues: CASSKSGGQGYGYTF.

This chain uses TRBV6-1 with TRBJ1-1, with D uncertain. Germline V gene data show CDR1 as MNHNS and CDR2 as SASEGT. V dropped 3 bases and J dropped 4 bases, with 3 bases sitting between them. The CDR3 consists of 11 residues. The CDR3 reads CASSDLTEAFF. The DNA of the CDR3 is TGTGCCAGCAGTGACCTCACTGAAGCTTTCTTT.

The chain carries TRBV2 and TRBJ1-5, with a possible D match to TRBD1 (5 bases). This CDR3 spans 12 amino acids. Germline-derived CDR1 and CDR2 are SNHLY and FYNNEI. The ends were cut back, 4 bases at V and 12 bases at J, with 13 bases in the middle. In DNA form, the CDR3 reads TGTGCCAGCAGTGGGCCCTTACAGGACCAGCATTTT. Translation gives CASSGPLQDQHF. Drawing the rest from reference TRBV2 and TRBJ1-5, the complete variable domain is EPEVTQTPSHQVTQMGQEVILRCVPISNHLYFYWYRQILGQKVEFLVSFYNNEISEKSEIFDDQFSVERPDGSNFTLKIRSTKLEDSAMYFCASSGPLQDQHFGDGTRLSIL.

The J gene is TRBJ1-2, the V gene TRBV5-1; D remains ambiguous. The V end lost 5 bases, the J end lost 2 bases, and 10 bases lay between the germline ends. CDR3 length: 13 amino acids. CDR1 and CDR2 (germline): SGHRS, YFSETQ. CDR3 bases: TGCGCCAGCAGTTATACTGAGAACTATGGCTACACCTTC. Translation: CASSYTENYGYTF.

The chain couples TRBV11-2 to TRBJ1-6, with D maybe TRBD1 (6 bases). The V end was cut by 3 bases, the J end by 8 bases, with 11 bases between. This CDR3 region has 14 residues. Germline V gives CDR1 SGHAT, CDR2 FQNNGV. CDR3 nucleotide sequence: TGTGCCAGCAGCTTGTCAGGGGTGGATTCACCCCTCCACTTT. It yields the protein CASSLSGVDSPLHF.

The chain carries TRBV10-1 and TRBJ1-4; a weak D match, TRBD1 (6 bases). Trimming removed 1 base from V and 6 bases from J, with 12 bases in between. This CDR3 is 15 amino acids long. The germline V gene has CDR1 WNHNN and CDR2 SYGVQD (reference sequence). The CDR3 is CASSECSRGYEKLFF. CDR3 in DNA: TGCGCCAGCAGTGAGTGTAGCAGGGGCTATGAAAAACTGTTTTTT.

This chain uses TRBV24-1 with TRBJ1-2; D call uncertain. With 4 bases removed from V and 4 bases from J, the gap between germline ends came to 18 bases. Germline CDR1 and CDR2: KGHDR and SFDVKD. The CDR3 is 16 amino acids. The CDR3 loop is CATSDPYSGRGYGYTF. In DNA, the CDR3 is TGTGCCACCAGTGACCCATACTCGGGCCGGGGCTATGGCTACACCTTC.

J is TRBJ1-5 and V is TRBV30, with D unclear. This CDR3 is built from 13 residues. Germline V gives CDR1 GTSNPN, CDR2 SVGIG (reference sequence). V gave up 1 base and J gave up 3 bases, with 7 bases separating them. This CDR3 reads CAWSAYINQPQHF. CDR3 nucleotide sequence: TGTGCCTGGAGTGCATACATCAATCAGCCCCAGCATTTT.

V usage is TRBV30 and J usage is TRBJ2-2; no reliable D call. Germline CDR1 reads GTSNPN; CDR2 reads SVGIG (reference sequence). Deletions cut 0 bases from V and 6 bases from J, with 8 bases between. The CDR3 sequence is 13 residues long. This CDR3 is CAWSVVEAGELFF. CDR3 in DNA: TGTGCCTGGAGTGTGGTAGAGGCCGGGGAGCTGTTTTTT. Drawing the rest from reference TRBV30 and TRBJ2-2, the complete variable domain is SQTIHQWPATLVQPVGSPLSLECTVEGTSNPNLYWYRQAAGRGLQLLFYSVGIGQISSEVPQNLSASRPQDRQFILSSKKLLLSDSGFYLCAWSVVEAGELFFGEGSRLTVL.

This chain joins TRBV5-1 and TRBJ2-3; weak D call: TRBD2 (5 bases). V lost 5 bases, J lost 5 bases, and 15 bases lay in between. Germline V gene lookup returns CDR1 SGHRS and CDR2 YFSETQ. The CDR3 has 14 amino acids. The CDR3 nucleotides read TGCGCCAGCAGGCCGGTCGGAGGTATAGATACGCAGTATTTT. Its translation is CASRPVGGIDTQYF. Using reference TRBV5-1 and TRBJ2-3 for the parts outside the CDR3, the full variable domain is KAGVTQTPRYLIKTRGQQVTLSCSPISGHRSVSWYQQTPGQGLQFLFEYFSETQRNKGNFPGRFSGRQFSNSRSEMNVSTLELGDSALYLCASRPVGGIDTQYFGPGTRLTVL.

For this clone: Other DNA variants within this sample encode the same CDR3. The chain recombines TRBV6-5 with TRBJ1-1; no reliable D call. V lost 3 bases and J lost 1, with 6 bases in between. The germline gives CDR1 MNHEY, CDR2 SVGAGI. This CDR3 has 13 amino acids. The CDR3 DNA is TGTGCCAGCAGTTATAGAGGGAACACTGAAGCTTTCTTT. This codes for CASSYRGNTEAFF.

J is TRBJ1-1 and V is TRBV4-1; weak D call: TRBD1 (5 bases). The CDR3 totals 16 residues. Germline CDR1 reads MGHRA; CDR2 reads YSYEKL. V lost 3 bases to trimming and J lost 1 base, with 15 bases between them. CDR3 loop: CASSHYPRGRNTEAFF. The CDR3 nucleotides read TGCGCCAGCAGCCATTATCCCCGGGGGAGGAACACTGAAGCTTTCTTT.

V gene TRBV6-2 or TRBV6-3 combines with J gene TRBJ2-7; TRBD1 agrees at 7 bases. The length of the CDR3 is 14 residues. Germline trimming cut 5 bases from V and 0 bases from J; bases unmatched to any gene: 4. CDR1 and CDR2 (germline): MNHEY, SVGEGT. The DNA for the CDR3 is TGTGCCAGCAGTGACAGGGTGAGCTCCTACGAGCAGTACTTC. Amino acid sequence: CASSDRVSSYEQYF.

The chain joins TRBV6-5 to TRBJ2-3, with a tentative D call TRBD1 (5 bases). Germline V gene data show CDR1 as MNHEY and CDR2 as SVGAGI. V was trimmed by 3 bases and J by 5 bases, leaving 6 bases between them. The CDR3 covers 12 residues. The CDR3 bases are TGTGCCAGCAGTTATGACAGAGATACGCAGTATTTT. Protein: CASSYDRDTQYF.

The CDR3 sequence is CASTWGAQYATNEKLFF. For the CDR3, the DNA is TGTGCCAGCACCTGGGGAGCCCAGTATGCAACTAATGAAAAACTGTTTTTT. This chain joins TRBV13 and TRBJ1-4; D gene uncertain. The germline V gene encodes CDR1 PRHDT and CDR2 FYEKMQ (reference sequence). Trimming removed 7 bases from V and 0 bases from J, with 18 bases in between. The CDR3 has 17 residues.

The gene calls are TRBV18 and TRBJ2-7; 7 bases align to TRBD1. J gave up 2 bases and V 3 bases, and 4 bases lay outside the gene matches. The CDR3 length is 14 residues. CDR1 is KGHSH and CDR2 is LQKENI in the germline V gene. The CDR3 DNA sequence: TGTGCCAGCTCACCGGACAGGAGTCCCTACGAGCAGTACTTC. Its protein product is CASSPDRSPYEQYF.